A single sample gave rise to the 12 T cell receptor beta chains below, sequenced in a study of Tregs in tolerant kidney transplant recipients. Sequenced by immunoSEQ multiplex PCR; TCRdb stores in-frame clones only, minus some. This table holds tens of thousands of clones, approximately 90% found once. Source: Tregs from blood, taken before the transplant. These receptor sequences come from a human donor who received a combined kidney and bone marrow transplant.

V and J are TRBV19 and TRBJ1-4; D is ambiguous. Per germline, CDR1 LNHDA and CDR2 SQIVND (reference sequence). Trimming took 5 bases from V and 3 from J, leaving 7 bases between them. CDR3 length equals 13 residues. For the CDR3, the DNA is TGTGCCAGTAGTTTGGGAGCTAATGAAAAACTGTTTTTT. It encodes CASSLGANEKLFF.

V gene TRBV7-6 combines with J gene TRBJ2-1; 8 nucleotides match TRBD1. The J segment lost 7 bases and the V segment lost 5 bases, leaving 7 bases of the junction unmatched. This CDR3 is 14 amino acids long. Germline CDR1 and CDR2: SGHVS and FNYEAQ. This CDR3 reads CASSVDRVGNEQFF. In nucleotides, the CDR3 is TGTGCCAGCAGCGTGGACAGGGTAGGGAATGAGCAGTTCTTC. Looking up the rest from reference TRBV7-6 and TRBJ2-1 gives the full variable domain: GAGVSQSPRYKVTKRGQDVALRCDPISGHVSLYWYRQALGQGPEFLTYFNYEAQQDKSGLPNDRFSAERPEGSISTLTIQRTEQRDSAMYRCASSVDRVGNEQFFGPGTRLTVL.

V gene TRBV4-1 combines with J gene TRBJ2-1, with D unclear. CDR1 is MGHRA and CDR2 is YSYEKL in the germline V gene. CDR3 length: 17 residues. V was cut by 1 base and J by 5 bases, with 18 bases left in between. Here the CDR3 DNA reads TGCGCCAGCAGCCAAGGGAATTGGGGAAAATCCAACAATGAGCAGTTCTTC. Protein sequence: CASSQGNWGKSNNEQFF.

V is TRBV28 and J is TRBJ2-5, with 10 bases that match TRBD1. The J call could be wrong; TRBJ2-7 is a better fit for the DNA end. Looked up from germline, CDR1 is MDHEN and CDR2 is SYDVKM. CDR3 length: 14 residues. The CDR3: CASSLGTGVHEQYF. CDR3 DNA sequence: TGTGCCAGCAGTTTGGGGACAGGGGTGCACGAGCAGTACTTC.

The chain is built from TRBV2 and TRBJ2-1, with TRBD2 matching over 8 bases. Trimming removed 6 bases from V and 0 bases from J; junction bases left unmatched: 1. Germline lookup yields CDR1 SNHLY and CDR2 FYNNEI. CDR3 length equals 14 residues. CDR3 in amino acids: CASRTSDSYNEQFF. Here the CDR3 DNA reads TGTGCCAGCAGGACTAGCGACTCCTACAATGAGCAGTTCTTC.

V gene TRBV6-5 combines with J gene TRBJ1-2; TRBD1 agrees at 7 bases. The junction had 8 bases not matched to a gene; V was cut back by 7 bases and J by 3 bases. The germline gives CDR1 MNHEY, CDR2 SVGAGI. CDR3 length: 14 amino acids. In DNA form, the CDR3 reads TGTGCCAGCACATTCGACAGGGACGACTATGGCTACACCTTC. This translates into CASTFDRDDYGYTF.

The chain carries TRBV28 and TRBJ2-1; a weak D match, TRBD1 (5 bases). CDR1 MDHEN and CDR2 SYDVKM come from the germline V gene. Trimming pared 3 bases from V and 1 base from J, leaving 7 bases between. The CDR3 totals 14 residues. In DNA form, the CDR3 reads TGTGCCAGCAGTTTTCAGGGATCCTACAATGAGCAGTTCTTC. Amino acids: CASSFQGSYNEQFF.

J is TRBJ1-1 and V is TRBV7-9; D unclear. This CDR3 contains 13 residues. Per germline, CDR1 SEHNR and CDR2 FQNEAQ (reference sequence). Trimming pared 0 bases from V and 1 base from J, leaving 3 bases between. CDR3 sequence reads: CASSLAANTEAFF. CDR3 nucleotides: TGTGCCAGCAGCTTAGCTGCGAACACTGAAGCTTTCTTT.

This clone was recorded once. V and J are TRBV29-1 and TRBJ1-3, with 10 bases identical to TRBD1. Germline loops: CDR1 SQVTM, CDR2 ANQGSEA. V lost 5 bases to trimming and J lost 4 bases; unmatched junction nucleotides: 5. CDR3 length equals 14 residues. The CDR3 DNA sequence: TGCAGCGTTTCGGGACAGGGGAGAGGAAACACCATATATTTT. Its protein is CSVSGQGRGNTIYF.

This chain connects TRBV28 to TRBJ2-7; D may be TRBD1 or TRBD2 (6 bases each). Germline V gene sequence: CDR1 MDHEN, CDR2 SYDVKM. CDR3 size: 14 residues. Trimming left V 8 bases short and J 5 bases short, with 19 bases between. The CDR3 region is CASQLIGGKDEQYF. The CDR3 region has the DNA TGTGCCAGCCAACTAATCGGGGGCAAGGACGAGCAGTACTTC.

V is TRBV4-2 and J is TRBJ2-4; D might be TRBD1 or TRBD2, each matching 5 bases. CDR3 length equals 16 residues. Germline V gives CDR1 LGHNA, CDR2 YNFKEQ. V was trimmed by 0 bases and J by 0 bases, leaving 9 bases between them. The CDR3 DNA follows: TGTGCCAGCAGCCAAGATCGGGACGAAGCCAAAAACATTCAGTACTTC. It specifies CASSQDRDEAKNIQYF.

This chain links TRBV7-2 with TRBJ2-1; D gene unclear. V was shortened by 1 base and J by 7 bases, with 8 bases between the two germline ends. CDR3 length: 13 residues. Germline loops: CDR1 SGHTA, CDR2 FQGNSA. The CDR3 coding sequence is TGTGCCAGCAGCTTAGGGACCCCAAATGAGCAGTTCTTC. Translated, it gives CASSLGTPNEQFF. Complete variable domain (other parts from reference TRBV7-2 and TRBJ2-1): GAGVSQSPSNKVTEKGKDVELRCDPISGHTALYWYRQSLGQGLEFLIYFQGNSAPDKSGLPSDRFSAERTGGSVSTLTIQRTQQEDSAVYLCASSLGTPNEQFFGPGTRLTVL.